This T cell receptor beta chain was obtained from a study of vaccination effects on CD4 cells after COVID-19. The overall study: The median interval between the second dose and post-vaccine sampling was 72 days.

Findings and caveats of the study: Vaccine- and infection-induced clones showed marked clonal contraction late following vaccination.

Expansion of antigen-specific CD4+ T cells with viral peptide pools was carried out by the ViraFEST assay before sequencing. The culture ran for around 10 days before CD4+ T cells were isolated. Each participant was given two doses of one vaccine (BNT162b2 or mRNA-1273). Vaccine recipients lacked prior SARS-CoV-2 infection and had negative nucleocapsid antibodies. Days 3 and 7 were when half the medium was replaced with IL-2 medium. This clone was seen only a few times. The antigen remains unidentified. Measured with immunoSEQ multiplex PCR; TCRdb has only the in-frame clones, and not every one. This table has over 80,000 clones, 60% to 80% appearing once. This CDR3 is 15 amino acids long. CDR1 and CDR2 (germline): SNHLY, FYNNEI. V lost 6 bases and J lost 0, with 12 bases in between.

Source: CD4+ T cells from PBMCs cultured with HCoV-OC43 spike peptides, taken after COVID-19 vaccination. Regarding subset: HCoV-OC43 spike overlapping peptide pool stimulation. The chain has TRBV2 and TRBJ2-1; D call uncertain. The receptor's source is a human donor who received a COVID-19 vaccine. CDR3 bases: TGTGCCAGCAGCCTACAAGGATTCTCCTACAATGAGCAGTTCTTC. This gives the protein CASSLQGFSYNEQFF. Drawing the rest from reference TRBV2 and TRBJ2-1, the complete variable domain is EPEVTQTPSHQVTQMGQEVILRCVPISNHLYFYWYRQILGQKVEFLVSFYNNEISEKSEIFDDQFSVERPDGSNFTLKIRSTKLEDSAMYFCASSLQGFSYNEQFFGPGTRLTVL.